Listed below are T cell receptor beta chains from one sample, sequenced in a study of blood T cell repertoires in COVID-19. Sequencing was performed with immunoSEQ multiplex PCR; in TCRdb, only in-frame clones are kept and a portion is missing. The sample yields 70,000 to 100,000 clones, roughly nine tenths seen once. Sequenced: peripheral blood. These receptors all come from a man aged 50-60 years with COVID-19, enrolled during active disease. The CDR3 runs from the conserved cysteine through the conserved F or W. The D gene is left open where the match is weak. Size tells how often a clone was seen (once, few, many) or the class of an expanded clone, and some rows leave it out.

J gene,clone size,D gene,V gene,CDR3 DNA,CDR3 protein
TRBJ1-6,NA,TRBD1,TRBV19,TGTGCCAGCTCCGGGACAGGGTATTCACCCCTCCACTTT,CASSGTGYSPLHF
TRBJ1-5,NA,NA,TRBV20-1,TGCAGTGCTAGTAGTGTACAGCTCAATCAGCCCCAGCATTTT,CSASSVQLNQPQHF
TRBJ1-2,NA,TRBD1,TRBV28,TGTGCCAGCAGTTTATACCAACAGGGGATTGGCTACACCTTC,CASSLYQQGIGYTF
TRBJ1-6,once,NA,TRBV30,TGTGCCTGTGACAGCCGCTCCTATAATTCACCCCTCCACTTT,CACDSRSYNSPLHF
TRBJ1-1,NA,NA,TRBV11-3,TGTGCCAGCAGCTTGGAGGGAGAAACTGAAGCTTTCTTT,CASSLEGETEAFF
TRBJ2-7,NA,TRBD2,TRBV7-2,TGTGCCAGCAGCCAATTTGGGATAGCGGGGGATTACGAGCAGTACTTC,CASSQFGIAGDYEQYF
TRBJ2-5,NA,TRBD1,TRBV28,TGTGCCAGCGGCACCGGGACAGTCGAGACCCAGTACTTC,CASGTGTVETQYF
TRBJ2-5,NA,NA,TRBV21-1,TGTGCCAGCAGGGAACTAGCGGGGGGCGGTCAGAATACCCAGTACTTC,CASRELAGGGQNTQYF
TRBJ1-2,few,TRBD1,TRBV7-2,TGTGCCACCCAGGACAGGCGGCTGGGCTACACCTTC,CATQDRRLGYTF
TRBJ2-2,NA,NA,TRBV30,TGTGCCTGGAGGGGACAAGGCCTAAACACCGGGGAGCTGTTTTTT,CAWRGQGLNTGELFF
TRBJ1-1,NA,TRBD1,TRBV2,TGTGCCCGCGGACAGGGCGGCACTGAAGCTTTCTTT,CARGQGGTEAFF
TRBJ2-2,NA,TRBD2,TRBV3-1/TRBV3-2,TGTGCCAGCAGCCCTTGGACTAGCTTGGGGGAGCTGTTTTTT,CASSPWTSLGELFF
TRBJ1-5,NA,NA,TRBV10-3,TGTGCCATCAAGGGAGGACCTGGGGCAGATCAGCCCCAGCATTTT,CAIKGGPGADQPQHF
TRBJ2-1,NA,TRBD2,TRBV5-4,TGTGCCAGCAGCACTAGCGGGGGTAAAAGCTACAATGAGCAGTTCTTC,CASSTSGGKSYNEQFF
TRBJ2-4,NA,NA,TRBV10-1,TGCGCCAGCATTCACAGTGCCAAAAACATTCAGTACTTC,CASIHSAKNIQYF
TRBJ1-6,once,NA,TRBV19,TGTGCCAGTGCAGAGGATGCCACTTCACCCCTCCACTTT,CASAEDATSPLHF
TRBJ2-3,NA,TRBD2,TRBV3-1/TRBV3-2,TGTGCCAGCAGCCAAGGGACTAGCGGGGGGGCTCAAGATACGCAGTATTTT,CASSQGTSGGAQDTQYF
TRBJ2-5,NA,NA,TRBV7-9,TGTGCCAGCAGCTTGAGCGTAGAAGAGACCCAGTACTTC,CASSLSVEETQYF
TRBJ1-2,NA,TRBD1,TRBV15,TGTGCCACCAGCAATAGACAGGGGAGGACCTCCTATGGCTACACCTTC,CATSNRQGRTSYGYTF
TRBJ1-5,NA,NA,TRBV7-2,TGTGCCAGCAGCTTAGCTCCAGGGAGGATATATAGCAATCAGCCCCAGCATTTT,CASSLAPGRIYSNQPQHF
TRBJ2-7,NA,NA,TRBV7-2,TGTGCCAGCAGCTTAGAGGGAGGACACTCCTACGAGCAGTACTTC,CASSLEGGHSYEQYF
TRBJ2-1,few,NA,TRBV27,TGTGCCAGCAACTCCCCCTTAGCGCCAAACAATGAGCAGTTCTTC,CASNSPLAPNNEQFF
TRBJ1-3,NA,NA,TRBV29-1,TGCAGCGTTGATTTAGGGGCCGGAAACACCATATATTTT,CSVDLGAGNTIYF
TRBJ2-7,NA,TRBD2,TRBV4-3,TGCGCCAGCAGCCCCGGGACTAGCGGGGCCTACGAGCAGTACTTC,CASSPGTSGAYEQYF
TRBJ2-2,NA,TRBD2,TRBV7-9,TGTGCCAGCAGCACTAGCGGGGGAAGCGGGGAGCTGTTTTTT,CASSTSGGSGELFF
TRBJ2-5,NA,TRBD2,TRBV29-1,TGCAGCATCGACGGGACTAGCGGGGCCCCCGTCCGGAAGACCCAGTACTTC,CSIDGTSGAPVRKTQYF
TRBJ1-1,NA,TRBD1,TRBV6-5,TGTGCCAGCAGTTACCTGGGACAGGGGTTTGTTGCTTTCTTT,CASSYLGQGFVAFF
TRBJ2-1,NA,NA,TRBV19,TGTGCCAGTAGTATGGGTATGGGGGGCTCCTACAATGAGCAGTTCTTC,CASSMGMGGSYNEQFF
TRBJ2-2,NA,NA,TRBV15,TGTGCCACCAGCAGTCATTTCAGGGACACCGGGGAGCTGTTTTTT,CATSSHFRDTGELFF
TRBJ1-2,NA,NA,TRBV12-3/TRBV12-4,TGTGCCAGCAGTTCAGTAGGGGACTATGGCTACACCTTC,CASSSVGDYGYTF
TRBJ1-4,NA,NA,TRBV4-2,TGTGCCAGCAGCCAAGAGGGCGGGGCGCGGGCCACGGGAAAACTGTTTTTT,CASSQEGGARATGKLFF
TRBJ1-6,NA,NA,TRBV2,TGTGCCAGCGAAGGGGTAGGTTCACCCCTCCACTTT,CASEGVGSPLHF
TRBJ2-1,NA,TRBD2,TRBV18,TGTGCCAGCTCCCAATCCGGGACTAGCGATGAGCAGTTCTTC,CASSQSGTSDEQFF
TRBJ1-1,NA,TRBD1,TRBV7-3,TGTGCCAGCAGCTTATGGCCAGGGGGGAACACTGAAGCTTTCTTT,CASSLWPGGNTEAFF
TRBJ1-1,NA,NA,TRBV7-2,TGTGCCAGCAGCTTGAGACAGGTGGCCTACACTGAAGCTTTCTTT,CASSLRQVAYTEAFF
TRBJ2-3,NA,NA,TRBV14,TGTGCCAGCAGCCAATGGCAGGGGACCCCCACAGATACGCAGTATTTT,CASSQWQGTPTDTQYF
TRBJ1-6,NA,NA,TRBV5-1,TGCGCCAGCAGCTTGATCCAGGGTAATAATTCACCCCTCCACTTT,CASSLIQGNNSPLHF
TRBJ1-1,NA,NA,TRBV19,TGTGCCAGTAGTCCACAAGGGGTGAACACTGAAGCTTTCTTT,CASSPQGVNTEAFF
TRBJ2-3,NA,TRBD2,TRBV10-3,TGTGCCATCAGTGAGTCGATGGCCCAGCGGGGCTGGGCAGATACGCAGTATTTT,CAISESMAQRGWADTQYF
TRBJ2-7,NA,NA,TRBV6-5,TGTGCCAGCACCTCCGGGACATACTCCTACGAGCAGTACTTC,CASTSGTYSYEQYF